This T cell receptor beta chain was recovered during a study of cytomegalovirus exposure and HLA in healthy donors. Overall study context: Researchers found that about 82% of 398 genotyped donors fell within the Caucasian-associated ancestry cluster.

Concerning this clone: The antigen is undetermined.

The CDR3 is made up of 15 amino acids. Per germline, CDR1 LNHDA and CDR2 SQIVND (reference sequence). V was cut by 3 bases and J by 1 base, with 12 bases left in between. Primers for the PCR totalled 60 Vbeta and 13 Jbeta. The assay was immunoSEQ multiplex PCR, and TCRdb's table has in-frame clones only and misses some. This sample's clone table lists around 100,000 clones. Findings of the study overall: Relative to equally common others, HLA-associated TCR beta chains showed greater clonal expansion in a later analysis. Presence/absence results assume similar sequencing depth per donor, which may not hold.

Sequencing used PBMCs. V and J are TRBV19 and TRBJ1-1, with no clear D. The receptor's source is a man aged 40-50 years in good health and CMV-seronegative. CDR3 residues: CASSISINRNTEAFF. CDR3 DNA: TGTGCCAGTAGTATTTCAATAAACAGGAACACTGAAGCTTTCTTT.